These 17 T cell receptor beta chains share one sample of origin, sequenced in a study of post-analysis software for immune sequencing data. Libraries were made from TCR beta cDNA, and they carried unique molecular identifiers. TCRdb independently ran MiXCR on the PCR reads; one entry per CDR3 protein. There are 150,000 or so distinct CDR3 sequences in the sample; 30% to 45% occur only once, and 25% to 30% lies in the top ten. Material: blood, obtained after autologous hematopoietic stem cell transplantation. The receptors were sampled from a girl aged 10-17 years with multiple sclerosis.

V and J are TRBV6-1 and TRBJ2-7, with 9 bases lining up with TRBD1. This CDR3 comprises 14 residues. The ends lost 6 bases at V and 4 bases at J; junction bases unmatched: 7. Per the germline V gene, CDR1 is MNHNS and CDR2 is SASEGT. In DNA, the CDR3 is TGTGCCAGCAGACCAGACAGGGGGAGGTACGAGCAGTACTTC. Translated: CASRPDRGRYEQYF.

CDR3 loop: CASTIGDRRQETQYF. The CDR3 DNA reads TGTGCCAGCACAATCGGGGACAGGCGACAAGAGACCCAGTACTTC. The V call is TRBV28, the J call TRBJ2-5, with TRBD1 matching over 8 bases. CDR3 length: 15 residues. With 7 bases clipped from V and 2 bases from J, the junction kept 9 bases outside the gene matches. Per the germline V gene, CDR1 is MDHEN and CDR2 is SYDVKM.

This clonotype has at least ten counts. The chain is built from TRBV7-2 and TRBJ2-3; 11 nucleotides match TRBD2. The CDR3 spans 15 residues. J gave up 4 bases and V 1 base, and 1 base lay outside the gene matches. CDR1 and CDR2 from the germline V gene are SGHTA and FQGNSA. CDR3 sequence: CASSLVSGRADTQYF. Written as DNA, the CDR3 is TGTGCCAGCAGCTTAGTTAGCGGGAGGGCAGATACGCAGTATTTT.

This clonotype occurred a few times. V usage is TRBV11-2 and J usage is TRBJ2-7, with 11 bases matching TRBD2. The V gene end was trimmed by 0 bases and the J gene end by 5 bases; junction bases not matched to a gene: 9. Germline V gene data show CDR1 as SGHAT and CDR2 as FQNNGV. There are 17 residues in the CDR3. CDR3 sequence reads: CASSLDLPSGRRNEQYF. The CDR3 coding sequence is TGTGCCAGCAGCTTAGATCTGCCTAGCGGGAGGAGAAACGAGCAGTACTTC.

This clonotype was seen only a few times. The V call is TRBV29-1, the J call TRBJ2-3, with 12 bases identical to TRBD2. CDR3 length: 14 residues. J gave up 5 bases and V 7 bases, and 7 bases lay outside the gene matches. Germline CDR1 and CDR2: SQVTM and ANQGSEA. In nucleotides, the CDR3 is TGCAGCGCCGGACTAGCGGGAAGTGTAGATACGCAGTATTTT. Translating gives CSAGLAGSVDTQYF.

A remark on this clonotype: Compared with germline, one end of the junction differs, possibly owing to a read error. The chain combines TRBV12-3 or TRBV12-4 with TRBJ2-3; perhaps TRBD2 as D (6 bases). CDR3 size: 14 residues. CDR3 nucleotide sequence: TGTGCCAGCGGAGCTAGCGACCGAGCAGATGCGCAGTATTTT. This gives the protein CASGASDRADAQYF.

The chain uses TRBV12-3 or TRBV12-4 and TRBJ2-1, with TRBD2 matching over 7 bases. Trimming cost V 3 bases and J 9 bases; bases outside gene matches: 5. The CDR3 has 13 amino acids. The CDR3 DNA reads TGTGCCAGCAGTTTCGCCCAGCGGGGTGAGCAGTTCTTC. Its translation is CASSFAQRGEQFF.

The chain is built from TRBV20-1 and TRBJ2-1; perhaps D is TRBD1 or TRBD2 (5 bases each). The germline V gene has CDR1 DFQATT and CDR2 SNEGSKA (reference sequence). V was clipped by 4 bases and J by 5 bases, with 18 bases between them. This CDR3 comprises 15 residues. The CDR3 DNA is TGCAGTGCTAAGGGGCAGGCTAGCCGAAACAATGAGCAGTTCTTC. It specifies CSAKGQASRNNEQFF.

The chain has TRBV20-1 and TRBJ2-3; D possibly corresponds to TRBD1 (5 bases). The CDR3 covers 14 residues. CDR1 and CDR2 (germline): DFQATT, SNEGSKA (reference sequence). Trimming removed 7 bases from V and 2 bases from J, with 16 bases in between. CDR3 DNA sequence: TGCAGTGGGAACAGGAACCCCTCCACAGATACGCAGTATTTT. Its translation is CSGNRNPSTDTQYF.

The CDR3 region is CASSPRRGGGYNEQFF. DNA for the CDR3: TGCGCCAGCAGCCCCCGGCGGGGTGGGGGATACAATGAGCAGTTCTTC. The chain links TRBV5-1 to TRBJ2-1; possible D gene TRBD2, 6 bases. Germline CDR1 is SGHRS and CDR2 is YFSETQ. V was pared by 4 bases and J by 4 bases, with 18 bases between. CDR3 length: 16 amino acids.

In its sample, this clonotype was seen a few times. The J gene is TRBJ1-2, the V gene TRBV29-1; possibly TRBD1 for D (5 bases). V lost 4 bases to trimming and J lost 3 bases, with 12 bases between them. The CDR3 runs to 13 residues. Germline CDR1 reads SQVTM; CDR2 reads ANQGSEA. The CDR3 DNA is TGCAGCGTTGCGCCCCTCAGGGACTATGGCTACACCTTC. Translating it yields CSVAPLRDYGYTF.

The chain has TRBV7-2 and TRBJ2-7, with D possibly being TRBD1 or TRBD2 (6 bases each). TRBJ2-5 matches the DNA end more closely, so the J call is doubtful. Germline assignment: CDR1 SGHTA and CDR2 FQGNSA. The CDR3 covers 17 residues. The CDR3 coding sequence is TGTGCCAGCACCTCGGGGGCTTTATCCCCATACCAAGAGACCCAGTACTTC. Its translation: CASTSGALSPYQETQYF.

The chain uses TRBV30 and TRBJ1-6; D is undetermined. Trimming left V 4 bases short and J 8 bases short, with 18 bases between. This CDR3 contains 15 residues. Germline V gene lookup returns CDR1 GTSNPN and CDR2 SVGIG (reference sequence). The CDR3 loop is CAWTTRAGPDSPLHF. The CDR3 DNA sequence: TGTGCCTGGACGACCCGGGCAGGTCCAGATTCACCCCTCCACTTT.

A few counts support this clonotype. V is TRBV7-9 and J is TRBJ1-6, with a possible D match to TRBD1 (5 bases). The CDR3 has 15 residues. With 5 bases removed from V and 6 bases from J, the gap between germline ends came to 14 bases. CDR1 SEHNR and CDR2 FQNEAQ come from the germline V gene (reference sequence). CDR3 in amino acids: CASSLKSGANSPLHF. The CDR3 DNA sequence: TGTGCCAGCAGCCTCAAGTCCGGGGCTAATTCACCCCTCCACTTT. Full variable domain (missing parts from reference TRBV7-9 and TRBJ1-6): DTGVSQNPRHKITKRGQNVTFRCDPISEHNRLYWYRQTLGQGPEFLTYFQNEAQLEKSRLLSDRFSAERPKGSFSTLEIQRTEQGDSAMYLCASSLKSGANSPLHFGNGTRLTVT.

The gene calls are TRBV4-1 and TRBJ2-7; a possible D gene is TRBD1 (7 bases). This CDR3 has 13 amino acids. The ends were cut back, 5 bases at V and 5 bases at J, with 13 bases in the middle. Germline CDR1 reads MGHRA; CDR2 reads YSYEKL. The CDR3 region is CASSEDRRDEQYF. CDR3 DNA: TGCGCCAGCAGCGAGGACAGGAGGGACGAGCAGTACTTC.

This rearrangement joins TRBV10-3 to TRBJ2-5; TRBD1 aligns across 7 bases. This CDR3 has 12 amino acids. V dropped 10 bases and J dropped 5; count of bases not matched to a gene: 7. Germline V gene data show CDR1 as ENHRY and CDR2 as SYGVKD. This CDR3 reads CATGKGAETQYF. Written as DNA, the CDR3 is TGTGCCACCGGGAAGGGGGCGGAGACCCAGTACTTC.

This clonotype appeared a single time. The chain joins TRBV7-2 to TRBJ2-7; possibly TRBD1 for D (8 bases). Trimming removed 5 bases at V and 0 bases at J, with 29 bases between. The length of the CDR3 is 20 residues. The germline V gene encodes CDR1 SGHTA and CDR2 FQGNSA. The CDR3 region has the DNA TGTGCCAGCAGCCCCAAAGGCCGGACAGGGAGGCTAGCGGACTCCTACGAGCAGTACTTC. Translating gives CASSPKGRTGRLADSYEQYF.